The entry that follows covers one TCR beta chain sequence. No antigen is known for it. The germline V and J ends were trimmed by 0 bases and 8 bases, with 7 bases remaining between them. CDR1 is LGHNA, CDR2 YSLEER, per germline. CDR3 size: 13 residues. These data belong to a study of OX40 agonist ivuxolimab in advanced cancers. Study-wide context: As their treatment, patients were administered ivuxolimab, an agonistic anti-OX40 (CD134) antibody.

Findings and limits, study-wide: Doses of 0.1 to 3.0 mg/kg were accompanied by clonal expansion of CD4+ and CD8+ blood T cells by week 6.

The timepoints at which blood was sampled were baseline, cycle 4 day 1, and cycle 7 day 1. TCRdb keeps only in-frame clones here, not all; method: immunoSEQ multiplex PCR. Among more than 65,000 clones, 80% to 85% were seen once, and the ten largest hold more than 4%. The TCR sequence derives from an adult with an advanced solid tumor such as melanoma, head and neck, liver or kidney cancer. V is TRBV4-3 and J is TRBJ1-4; TRBD1 is a possible D gene (6 bases). The source material was CD4+ or CD8+ T cells sorted from blood, sampled in a trial of the OX40 agonist ivuxolimab. The CDR3 DNA follows: TGCGCCAGCAGCCAAGATAGGGGGGAAAAACTGTTTTTT. This codes for CASSQDRGEKLFF.